This TCR beta chain was identified in a study of T cells after yellow fever vaccination. Overall study findings and caveats: Only a small proportion of the clonotypes turned up in both the CD4 and the CD8 compartments, likely arising from convergent recombination. The study noted that FACS-sorted repertoires could contain abundant clonotypes contaminating from the bulk population.

The 5'RACE template-switching step produced TCR cDNA and added a universal primer site and UMIs. Each CDR3 protein gets one entry after TCRdb re-called the 5' RACE reads with MiXCR. The sample lists about 300,000 distinct CDR3 sequences; roughly 9% were seen once. Trimming took off 6 bases at V and 0 bases at J, with 11 bases between the two ends. Germline V lookup: CDR1 SQVTM, CDR2 ANQGSEA. The CDR3 consists of 14 residues. This clonotype was found a few times. Its antigen is currently unknown. The clonotype originates from a man between 18 and 35 years old who received the YFV17D yellow fever vaccine. The V call is TRBV29-1, the J call TRBJ1-4, with D tentatively TRBD1 (5 bases). Sequences were derived from CD4+ T cells sorted from PBMCs, sampled 5 days after the yellow fever booster vaccination. CDR3 nucleotides: TGCAGCGTCCGTGAGGGGTCAACTAATGAAAAACTGTTTTTT. Translating it yields CSVREGSTNEKLFF.